This TCR beta chain was documented in a study of CD8 T cells in Susac syndrome (dated by TCRdb to the late 2010s). General notes on the study: Repertoire sequencing was used to test whether CD8+ T cell activation and differentiation in Susac syndrome was antigen driven. Clonality of the CD8+ T cell repertoire was compared between more than 9 healthy donors, 14 Susac syndrome patients and roughly 15 multiple sclerosis patients.

From a lookup of the germline V gene, CDR1 and CDR2 are SGDLS and YYNGEE. At the junction V is shortened by 0 bases and J by 2 bases, with 9 bases in between. CDR3 length: 14 amino acids, cysteine to phenylalanine. Just the 42-base CDR3 DNA is kept, in frame starting at base 1. General study outcomes and caveats: The TCR sequencing and HLA analysis was acknowledged to have included a relatively small number of individuals.

There are a few counts of this clonotype. The antigen this receptor binds is unknown. No base quality values were provided; no much bigger clone lies one nucleotide off. RNA was extracted using the RNeasy kit, and about 0.45 to 1 ug of the RNA was reverse transcribed with random hexamers. The immunoSEQ multiplex PCR assay, which covers 54 Vbeta and 13 Jbeta segments, was used to amplify TCR beta CDR3 regions. PCR amplification bias was corrected using a synthetic template baseline for primer optimization and computational correction. For the original study's pipeline: Reads were assigned to V, D and J genes according to IMGT and analyzed in immunoSEQ Analyzer, with only productive sequences retained. To calculate clonality, Shannon entropy was normalized by log2 of the number of productive unique sequences and then subtracted from one. For each patient and control, public and private clones were evaluated among the 100 most prevalent clones. A clone was defined as Susac-specific if it was absent from the healthy and MS cohorts, from some 1,100 published viral clones and from other ImmuneACCESS disease sequences. The raw public data were reprocessed by TCRdb itself: fastp quality trimming at Q25, MiXCR clonotype calling, in-frame beta chains only. Rows are unified per CDR3 protein, each entry keeping the most common DNA and genes. Clone size and V and J calls follow TCRdb, not the original study. Recorded for this sample are 90,000 to 150,000 distinct CDR3 sequences; about nine tenths of them occurred a single time. The ten largest clones represent roughly 0.12% of the sample.

High-throughput TCR beta sequencing profiled peripheral blood CD8+ and CD4+ T cells from healthy donors, Susac syndrome patients and multiple sclerosis patients. The healthy donors served as controls matched for age and sex. Bulk CD8+ and CD4+ T cells were purified magnetically by negative isolation, whereas CD8+ TEMRA cells were enriched by FACS. Blood was collected in EDTA tubes and processed within 24 hours, with PBMCs isolated through density gradient centrifugation. PBMCs intended for TCR sequencing were cryopreserved in liquid nitrogen and thawed later in a water bath at 37 degrees C. Purity of sorted or isolated CD4+, CD8+ and CD8+ TEMRA cells was at least 90%.

This TCR was recovered from a human donor in good health. The chain uses TRBV9 and TRBJ2-7; perhaps TRBD1 is the D gene, with 6 bases matching. The sequenced sample was CD8+ T cells from PBMCs. The CDR3 here reads CASSVDGGPYEQYF. Here is the DNA: TGTGCCAGCAGCGTAGATGGGGGCCCCTACGAGCAGTACTTC.